Presented here are 29 T cell receptor beta chains from one specimen sequenced in a study of T cell responses to AZD1222 COVID-19 vaccine. Some clones are missing from TCRdb's copy, which holds only in-frame ones; the method was immunoSEQ multiplex PCR. The table includes tens of thousands of clones, 85% to 90% detected once. The sample in question was peripheral blood, obtained on day 0 of AZD1222 vaccination. The receptor source for this set is an adult in good health.

The V call is TRBV4-1, the J call TRBJ1-6; D call uncertain. Germline-derived CDR1 and CDR2 are MGHRA and YSYEKL. This CDR3 has 14 residues. Trimming stripped 0 bases from V and 9 bases from J, with 9 bases between. The CDR3 loop reads CASSQEGRSSPLHF. The CDR3 bases are TGCGCCAGCAGCCAAGAAGGCAGGAGTTCACCCCTCCACTTT.

The gene calls are TRBV6-5 and TRBJ2-3; TRBD1 matches 8 bases. The CDR3 consists of 15 residues. The V gene's germline CDR1 is MNHEY and CDR2 SVGAGI. Germline trimming cut 6 bases from V and 2 bases from J; bases unmatched to any gene: 7. CDR3 nucleotides: TGTGCCAGCAGAGGCGGACAGGGTGCCACAGATACGCAGTATTTT. It yields the protein CASRGGQGATDTQYF.

The CDR3 spells CASSLWGSGRAQSYEQYF. The CDR3 nucleotides are TGTGCCAGCAGTTTATGGGGTAGCGGGAGGGCCCAATCATACGAGCAGTACTTC. The chain uses TRBV28 and TRBJ2-7, with 11 nucleotides matching TRBD2. This CDR3 region has 18 residues. J lost 4 bases, V lost 0 bases, and 11 bases had no gene match. CDR1 and CDR2 (germline): MDHEN, SYDVKM.

The rearrangement links TRBV27 to TRBJ2-1, with D uncertain. Per germline, CDR1 MNHEY and CDR2 SMNVEV (reference sequence). V lost 3 bases and J lost 2, with 5 bases in between. The CDR3 consists of 13 residues. The CDR3 coding sequence is TGTGCCAGCAGTTTCCGGGCCTACAATGAGCAGTTCTTC. Translated, it gives CASSFRAYNEQFF.

The rearrangement uses TRBV12-3 or TRBV12-4 and TRBJ1-4; D is unresolved. This CDR3 has 13 residues. Deletions cut 3 bases from V and 13 bases from J, with 15 bases between. The CDR3: CASSFEFSVGLFF. In DNA form, the CDR3 reads TGTGCCAGCAGTTTTGAGTTCTCAGTAGGACTGTTTTTT.

The rearrangement uses TRBV5-1 and TRBJ2-5, with no clear D. CDR3 size: 14 residues. The V gene lost 2 bases and the J gene lost 0 bases, with 8 bases spanning the gap. Germline CDR1 is SGHRS and CDR2 is YFSETQ. The CDR3 reads CASSFVSDQETQYF. CDR3 nucleotides: TGCGCCAGCAGCTTCGTCAGTGACCAAGAGACCCAGTACTTC.

This chain connects TRBV19 to TRBJ2-1, with D perhaps given as TRBD1 or TRBD2 (5 bases each). Germline-derived CDR1 and CDR2 are LNHDA and SQIVND (reference sequence). V lost 1 base and J 2 bases, leaving 9 bases between the germline ends. The CDR3 is made up of 15 amino acids. The CDR3 is CASSIARDAYNEQFF. The DNA of the CDR3 is TGTGCCAGTAGTATAGCTAGGGACGCCTACAATGAGCAGTTCTTC.

This chain links TRBV19 with TRBJ1-1; the D is unclear. The V gene lost 5 bases and the J gene lost 7 bases, with 11 bases spanning the gap. CDR1 is LNHDA and CDR2 is SQIVND in the germline V gene (reference sequence). CDR3 size: 12 residues. The CDR3 region is CASSGGWGEAFF. For the CDR3, the DNA is TGTGCCAGTAGTGGAGGATGGGGTGAAGCTTTCTTT.

CDR3 protein: CASSLPGGYGYTF. CDR3 bases: TGTGCCAGCAGCTTGCCAGGGGGCTATGGCTACACCTTC. This sequence joins TRBV5-6 and TRBJ1-2, with 7 bases that match TRBD1. V dropped 1 base and J dropped 4; count of bases not matched to a gene: 1. In germline, CDR1 is SGHDT, CDR2 YYEEEE. The CDR3 sequence is 13 residues long.

The genes are TRBV2 and TRBJ2-7; 8 bases map to TRBD2. Germline CDR1 SNHLY, CDR2 FYNNEI. The CDR3 runs to 16 residues. J was trimmed by 0 bases and V by 6 bases; bases with no gene match: 10. CDR3 sequence reads: CASSGGAWADSYEQYF. The CDR3 coding sequence is TGTGCCAGCAGCGGGGGGGCATGGGCGGACTCCTACGAGCAGTACTTC.

V and J are TRBV7-9 and TRBJ1-4; no clear D. CDR3 length: 16 amino acids. Per germline, CDR1 SEHNR and CDR2 FQNEAQ (reference sequence). Between the trimmed V and J ends, which lost 5 bases and 0 bases, there was a span of 13 bases. The chain's CDR3 is CASSAEAGTTNEKLFF. The CDR3 region has the DNA TGTGCCAGCAGCGCGGAAGCCGGGACAACTAATGAAAAACTGTTTTTT.

The rearrangement joins TRBV2 to TRBJ1-5, with D uncertain. The length of the CDR3 is 13 residues. From germline, CDR1 is SNHLY and CDR2 FYNNEI. V lost 4 bases and J lost 4, with 8 bases in between. Here the CDR3 reads CASSVSGNQPQHF. The CDR3 nucleotides are TGTGCCAGCAGTGTCTCTGGGAATCAGCCCCAGCATTTT.

The rearrangement uses TRBV4-2 and TRBJ1-1, with TRBD1 identical over 8 bases. CDR1 is LGHNA, CDR2 YNFKEQ, per germline. The junction had 3 bases not matched to a gene; V was cut back by 3 bases and J by 6 bases. The length of the CDR3 is 13 residues. In DNA form, the CDR3 reads TGTGCCAGCAGCCATCCAGGGGGCCCTGAAGCTTTCTTT. Translation: CASSHPGGPEAFF.

The chain couples TRBV6-5 to TRBJ2-7; D perhaps matches TRBD2 (5 bases). The CDR3 extends over 13 amino acids. Germline V gene lookup returns CDR1 MNHEY and CDR2 SVGAGI. V was pared by 10 bases and J by 4 bases, with 17 bases between. The CDR3 loop is CAISGNNGYEQYF. DNA for the CDR3: TGTGCCATCTCCGGGAATAATGGATACGAGCAGTACTTC.

CDR3 bases: TGTGCCAGCAGCGGATCGGATGCCTACAATGAGCAGTTCTTC. This translates into CASSGSDAYNEQFF. The chain links TRBV9 to TRBJ2-1, with D uncertain. The CDR3 loop spans 14 amino acids. The V gene lost 3 bases and the J gene lost 2 bases, with 9 bases spanning the gap. Germline V lookup: CDR1 SGDLS, CDR2 YYNGEE.

This rearrangement joins TRBV5-1 to TRBJ2-3; 10 bases map to TRBD2. The germline CDR1 and CDR2 sequences are SGHRS and YFSETQ. The CDR3 sequence is 16 residues long. Losses at the gene ends were 0 bases for V and 4 bases for J; bases not matched to a gene: 5. CDR3 DNA: TGCGCCAGCAGCTTGGATCTAGCGGGAGCGTCAGATACGCAGTATTTT. Translated, it gives CASSLDLAGASDTQYF.

The rearrangement joins TRBV10-3 to TRBJ2-3; TRBD2 agrees at 8 bases. V was pared by 6 bases and J by 5 bases, with 7 bases of the junction left unmatched. Germline values: CDR1 ENHRY, CDR2 SYGVKD. CDR3 length: 14 residues. Written as DNA, the CDR3 is TGTGCCATCAGAGACAGCGGGGGACAAGATACGCAGTATTTT. As protein: CAIRDSGGQDTQYF.

The J gene is TRBJ1-2, the V gene TRBV27; no clear D gene. The ends were cut back, 6 bases at V and 0 bases at J, with 17 bases in the middle. The germline V gene encodes CDR1 MNHEY and CDR2 SMNVEV (reference sequence). The CDR3 is 16 residues long. CDR3 DNA sequence: TGTGCCAGCAGGCGTGCTGCTGGCGGTCCTAACTATGGCTACACCTTC. This translates into CASRRAAGGPNYGYTF.

DNA for the CDR3: TGTGCCAGCAACCTAGACAGGGGGTCGGCGGCTGAAGCTTTCTTT. Amino acid sequence: CASNLDRGSAAEAFF. The V and J genes are TRBV6-5 and TRBJ1-1; TRBD1 aligns across 9 bases. Germline assignment: CDR1 MNHEY and CDR2 SVGAGI. CDR3 length: 15 residues. The V and J ends lost 7 bases and 6 bases, in that order; junction bases with no gene match: 12.

The chain recombines TRBV18 with TRBJ1-1; 8 bases line up with TRBD1. There are 13 residues in the CDR3. V lost 1 base to trimming and J lost 5 bases; unmatched junction nucleotides: 0. Germline CDR1 KGHSH, CDR2 LQKENI. CDR3 in DNA: TGTGCCAGCTCACCACGGGACAGGACTGAAGCTTTCTTT. It specifies CASSPRDRTEAFF.

The chain recombines TRBV4-1 with TRBJ2-7; 10 nucleotides align to TRBD2. CDR1 and CDR2 (germline): MGHRA, YSYEKL. This CDR3 is 17 amino acids long. V lost 5 bases and J lost 6; bases outside the gene matches: 16. CDR3 residues: CASSDLAGVSNTGEQYF. In DNA, the CDR3 is TGCGCCAGCAGCGATCTAGCGGGAGTATCTAATACAGGCGAGCAGTACTTC.

The V call is TRBV6-4, the J call TRBJ2-2; no definite D call. The CDR3 contains 14 residues. V lost 3 bases and J 3 bases, leaving 8 bases between the germline ends. In germline, CDR1 is MRHNA, CDR2 SNTAGT. The CDR3 reads CASSEGTDTGELFF. In nucleotides, the CDR3 is TGTGCCAGCAGTGAAGGAACGGACACCGGGGAGCTGTTTTTT.

This chain links TRBV7-9 with TRBJ1-2; 7 bases agree with TRBD1. Germline CDR1 is SEHNR and CDR2 is FQNEAQ (reference sequence). The CDR3 covers 14 residues. V shed 4 bases, J shed 3 bases, and the junction held 5 bases outside the gene matches. CDR3 coding DNA: TGTGCCAGCAGCTCCTCCGGGACAGACTATGGCTACACCTTC. Protein: CASSSSGTDYGYTF.

V gene TRBV18 combines with J gene TRBJ2-1; maybe TRBD2 (6 bases). Germline V gives CDR1 KGHSH, CDR2 LQKENI. Trimming pared 3 bases from V and 9 bases from J, leaving 18 bases between. The length of the CDR3 is 15 residues. CDR3 sequence reads: CASSPGLPEMSEQFF. DNA of the CDR3: TGTGCCAGCTCACCGGGACTCCCTGAGATGTCTGAGCAGTTCTTC.

The gene calls are TRBV29-1 and TRBJ1-1; D not resolved. This CDR3 spans 13 amino acids. Germline values: CDR1 SQVTM, CDR2 ANQGSEA. The germline V and J ends were trimmed by 5 bases and 4 bases, with 14 bases remaining between them. In DNA form, the CDR3 reads TGCAGCGTTTCAATTCAAGCGGGCACTGAAGCTTTCTTT. Protein: CSVSIQAGTEAFF.

This clone came up a few times. V usage is TRBV7-3 and J usage is TRBJ2-5, with 8 bases matching TRBD1. The V gene's germline CDR1 is SGHTA and CDR2 FQGTGA. This CDR3 comprises 13 residues. The junction had 1 base not matched to a gene; V was cut back by 1 base and J by 6 bases. This chain's CDR3 is CASSLRQGQTQYF. The CDR3, as DNA: TGTGCCAGCAGCTTAAGACAGGGGCAGACCCAGTACTTC.

This clone was seen a handful of times. V is TRBV7-2 and J is TRBJ2-1; TRBD2 agrees at 11 bases. V shed 1 base and J 2 bases; nucleotides not matched to a gene: 10. Germline assignment: CDR1 SGHTA and CDR2 FQGNSA. The CDR3 is 19 residues long. The CDR3 sequence is CASSLGLAGGNLTYNEQFF. DNA for the CDR3: TGTGCCAGCAGCTTAGGGCTAGCGGGAGGAAACTTAACCTACAATGAGCAGTTCTTC.

This clone was detected a few times. The rearrangement links TRBV5-1 to TRBJ2-5; tentative D call: TRBD2 (6 bases). The CDR3 totals 16 residues. The germline V gene encodes CDR1 SGHRS and CDR2 YFSETQ. V lost 0 bases and J lost 5, with 17 bases in between. DNA for the CDR3: TGCGCCAGCAGCTTGGCGGGAGTCGGTAATGGGGAGACCCAGTACTTC. This encodes CASSLAGVGNGETQYF. The whole variable domain, remainder taken from reference TRBV5-1 and TRBJ2-5, is KAGVTQTPRYLIKTRGQQVTLSCSPISGHRSVSWYQQTPGQGLQFLFEYFSETQRNKGNFPGRFSGRQFSNSRSEMNVSTLELGDSALYLCASSLAGVGNGETQYFGPGTRLLVL.

Here the CDR3 reads CASSLSESYNEQFF. The CDR3 DNA sequence: TGTGCCAGTAGTCTCTCCGAAAGCTACAATGAGCAGTTCTTC. The chain is built from TRBV19 and TRBJ2-1; D call uncertain. The V end was cut by 5 bases, the J end by 3 bases, with 11 bases between. Per germline, CDR1 LNHDA and CDR2 SQIVND (reference sequence). CDR3 length: 14 residues.